Presented here are 8 T cell receptor beta chains from one specimen sequenced in a study of tumour-infiltrating T cells in Burkitt lymphoma. Only in-frame clones appear in the TCRdb table, and some are missing; sequencing was by immunoSEQ multiplex PCR. This sample carries tens of thousands of clones, approximately 31% of them seen once, and the ten largest clones take around 3%. The source material was tumor tissue. These receptors were taken from a human donor with Burkitt lymphoma.

The rearrangement links TRBV6-5 to TRBJ2-1; the D is unclear. The CDR3 runs 13 residues. Germline CDR1 MNHEY, CDR2 SVGAGI. The germline V and J ends were trimmed by 2 bases and 6 bases, with 8 bases remaining between them. CDR3 sequence reads: CASSYVGFNEQFF. CDR3 nucleotide sequence: TGTGCCAGCAGTTACGTAGGTTTCAATGAGCAGTTCTTC.

Only a few counts were recorded for this clone. The V and J genes are TRBV6-5 and TRBJ1-2; D remains unclear. The V end was cut by 5 bases, the J end by 8 bases, with 15 bases between. The CDR3 spans 13 residues. Germline V gene data show CDR1 as MNHEY and CDR2 as SVGAGI. The CDR3 DNA follows: TGTGCCAGCAGTCCTCTCTCGTCGGGCGGCTACACCTTC. Translating gives CASSPLSSGGYTF.

This clone was counted a single time. The gene calls are TRBV2 and TRBJ2-7; either TRBD1 or TRBD2 may fit D (5 bases each). CDR3 length: 13 amino acids. Trimming removed 6 bases from V and 0 bases from J, with 9 bases in between. Germline-derived CDR1 and CDR2 are SNHLY and FYNNEI. In DNA form, the CDR3 reads TGTGCCAGCAGGAGGGACGGCTCCTACGAGCAGTACTTC. Protein: CASRRDGSYEQYF.

This clone occurred a few times. This chain uses TRBV7-2 with TRBJ1-4; D is unclear. The germline V gene encodes CDR1 SGHTA and CDR2 FQGNSA. The CDR3 is made up of 14 amino acids. Trimming pared 6 bases from V and 3 bases from J, leaving 11 bases between. The chain's CDR3 is CASSPRRSNEKLFF. CDR3 bases: TGTGCCAGCAGTCCTCGCAGGTCTAATGAAAAACTGTTTTTT.

This clone was detected only a few times. This chain connects TRBV6-1 to TRBJ1-2; D is possibly TRBD1 (6 bases). Germline loops: CDR1 MNHNS, CDR2 SASEGT. Trimming removed 0 bases from V and 4 bases from J, with 12 bases in between. CDR3 size: 15 residues. The CDR3 nucleotides read TGTGCCAGCAGTGAAGCACCAGGGGTCGTCTATGGCTACACCTTC. It codes for CASSEAPGVVYGYTF.

The genes are TRBV28 and TRBJ1-1; 8 positions agree with TRBD1. This CDR3 spans 15 amino acids. Germline values: CDR1 MDHEN, CDR2 SYDVKM. The V segment lost 6 bases and the J segment 3 bases; nucleotides outside the gene matches: 9. The CDR3 reads CASRLPGGGHTEAFF. The CDR3 DNA is TGTGCCAGCAGGTTACCAGGGGGCGGTCACACTGAAGCTTTCTTT.

This clone was detected a few times. The chain links TRBV7-2 to TRBJ2-3; D perhaps matches TRBD1 (6 bases). The CDR3 loop spans 15 amino acids. Germline V gives CDR1 SGHTA, CDR2 FQGNSA. Trimming pared 8 bases from V and 4 bases from J, leaving 19 bases between. The chain's CDR3 is CASAQRGKRADTQYF. The CDR3 DNA follows: TGTGCCAGCGCACAAAGGGGGAAAAGGGCAGATACGCAGTATTTT.

The V and J genes are TRBV7-8 and TRBJ2-1, with 12 bases lining up with TRBD2. The CDR3 has 16 amino acids. With 3 bases clipped from V and 9 bases from J, the junction kept 9 bases outside the gene matches. In germline, CDR1 is SGHVS, CDR2 FQNEAQ. The CDR3 DNA follows: TGTGCCAGCAGCTTCCAGCTAGCGGGGGGGCATATTGAGCAGTTCTTC. This codes for CASSFQLAGGHIEQFF.